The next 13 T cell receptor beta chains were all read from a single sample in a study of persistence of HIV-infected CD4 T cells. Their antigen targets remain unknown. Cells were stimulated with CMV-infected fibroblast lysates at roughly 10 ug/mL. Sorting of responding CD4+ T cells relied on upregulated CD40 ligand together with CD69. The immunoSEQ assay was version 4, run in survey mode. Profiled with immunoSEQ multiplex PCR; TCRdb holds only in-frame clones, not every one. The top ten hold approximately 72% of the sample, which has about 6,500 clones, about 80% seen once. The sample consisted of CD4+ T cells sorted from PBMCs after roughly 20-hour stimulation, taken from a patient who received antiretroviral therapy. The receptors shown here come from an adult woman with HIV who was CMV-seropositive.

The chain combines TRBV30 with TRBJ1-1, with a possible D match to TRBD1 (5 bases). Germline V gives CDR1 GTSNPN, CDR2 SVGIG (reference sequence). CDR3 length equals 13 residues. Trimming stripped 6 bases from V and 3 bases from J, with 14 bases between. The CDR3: CACRQGQDTEAFF. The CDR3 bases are TGTGCCTGCCGGCAGGGTCAGGACACTGAAGCTTTCTTT.

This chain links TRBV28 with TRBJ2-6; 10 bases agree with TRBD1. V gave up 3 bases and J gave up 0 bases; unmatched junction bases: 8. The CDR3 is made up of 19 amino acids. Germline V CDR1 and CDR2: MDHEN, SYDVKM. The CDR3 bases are TGTGCCAGCAGTTTGGGGGCGGGGACAGGGGACTCTGGGGCCAACGTCCTGACTTTC. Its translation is CASSLGAGTGDSGANVLTF.

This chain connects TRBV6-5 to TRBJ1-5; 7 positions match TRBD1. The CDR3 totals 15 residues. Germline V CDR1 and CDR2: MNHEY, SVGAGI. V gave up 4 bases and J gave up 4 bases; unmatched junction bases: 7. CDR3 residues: CASSSSDRENQPQHF. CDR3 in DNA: TGTGCCAGCAGTTCCAGCGACAGGGAAAATCAGCCCCAGCATTTT.

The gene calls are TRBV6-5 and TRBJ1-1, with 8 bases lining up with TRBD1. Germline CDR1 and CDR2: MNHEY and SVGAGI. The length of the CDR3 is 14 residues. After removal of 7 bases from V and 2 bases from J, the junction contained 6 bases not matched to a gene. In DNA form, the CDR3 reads TGTGCCAGCATTCTAGACAGGGGCAACACTGAAGCTTTCTTT. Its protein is CASILDRGNTEAFF.

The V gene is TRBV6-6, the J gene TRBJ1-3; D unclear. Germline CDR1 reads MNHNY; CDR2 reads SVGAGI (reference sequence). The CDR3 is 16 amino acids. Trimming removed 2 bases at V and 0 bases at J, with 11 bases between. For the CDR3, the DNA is TGTGCCAGCAGTTACGTGGTTATGCCCTCTGGAAACACCATATATTTT. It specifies CASSYVVMPSGNTIYF.

CDR3 loop: CATSDLHKAGVGETQYF. The CDR3 nucleotides are TGTGCCACCAGTGATTTGCACAAAGCGGGGGTAGGGGAGACCCAGTACTTC. This chain links TRBV24-1 with TRBJ2-5; 8 bases map to TRBD2. This CDR3 is 17 amino acids long. Germline-derived CDR1 and CDR2 are KGHDR and SFDVKD. With 0 bases clipped from V and 5 bases from J, the junction kept 10 bases outside the gene matches.

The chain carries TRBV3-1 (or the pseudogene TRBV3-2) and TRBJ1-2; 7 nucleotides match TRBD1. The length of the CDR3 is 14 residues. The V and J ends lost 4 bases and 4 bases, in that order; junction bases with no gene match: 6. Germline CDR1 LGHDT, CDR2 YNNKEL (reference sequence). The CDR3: CASSRPGQRYGYTF. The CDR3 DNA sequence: TGTGCCAGCAGCCGACCGGGACAGCGCTATGGCTACACCTTC.

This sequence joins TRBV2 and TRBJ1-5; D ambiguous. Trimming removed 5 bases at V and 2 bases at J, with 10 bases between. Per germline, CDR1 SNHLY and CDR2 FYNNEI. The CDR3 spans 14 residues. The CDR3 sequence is CASSQAGRNQPQHF. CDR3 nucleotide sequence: TGTGCCAGCAGTCAGGCAGGTCGCAATCAGCCCCAGCATTTT.

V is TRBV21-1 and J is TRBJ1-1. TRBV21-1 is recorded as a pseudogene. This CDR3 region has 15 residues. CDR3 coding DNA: TGTGCCAGCAGTTACCGTTCTAGGTTCCCTTCTGAAGCTTTCTTT. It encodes CASSYRSRFPSEAFF.

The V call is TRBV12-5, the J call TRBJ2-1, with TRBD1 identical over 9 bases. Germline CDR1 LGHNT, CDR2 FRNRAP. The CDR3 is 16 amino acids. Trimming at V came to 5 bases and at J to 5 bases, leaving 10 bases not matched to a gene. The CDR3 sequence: CASGLATGTGNNEQFF. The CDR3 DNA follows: TGTGCTAGTGGTCTGGCAACCGGGACAGGGAACAATGAGCAGTTCTTC.

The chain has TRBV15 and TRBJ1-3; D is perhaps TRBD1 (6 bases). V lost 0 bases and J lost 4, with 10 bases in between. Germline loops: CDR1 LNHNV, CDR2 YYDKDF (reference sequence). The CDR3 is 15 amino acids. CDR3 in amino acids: CATSRDRTGGNTIYF. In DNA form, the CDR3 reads TGTGCCACCAGCAGAGATCGAACAGGGGGAAACACCATATATTTT.

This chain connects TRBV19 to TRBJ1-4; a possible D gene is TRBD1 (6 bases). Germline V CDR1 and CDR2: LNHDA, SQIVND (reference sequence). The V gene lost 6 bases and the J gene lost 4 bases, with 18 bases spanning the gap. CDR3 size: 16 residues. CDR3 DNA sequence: TGTGCCAGTAGAAACGCCGCAGGGGTCTATAATGAAAAACTGTTTTTT. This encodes CASRNAAGVYNEKLFF.

CDR3 in amino acids: CASSLESSTPREQYF. The CDR3 DNA reads TGTGCCAGCAGCTTAGAGTCCTCGACACCGAGGGAGCAGTACTTC. The gene calls are TRBV7-2 and TRBJ2-7; D gene unclear. Germline-derived CDR1 and CDR2 are SGHTA and FQGNSA. This CDR3 region has 15 residues. V lost 1 base and J lost 7, with 17 bases in between.